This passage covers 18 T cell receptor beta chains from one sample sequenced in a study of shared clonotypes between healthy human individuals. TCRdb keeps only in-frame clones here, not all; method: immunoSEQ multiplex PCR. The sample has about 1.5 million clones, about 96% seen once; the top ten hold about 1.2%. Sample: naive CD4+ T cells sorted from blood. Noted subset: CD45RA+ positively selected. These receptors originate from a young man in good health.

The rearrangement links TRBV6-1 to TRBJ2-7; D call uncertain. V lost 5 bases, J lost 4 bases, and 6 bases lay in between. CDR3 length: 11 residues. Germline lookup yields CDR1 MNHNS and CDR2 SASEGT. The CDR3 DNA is TGTGCCAGCAGTATGGTATACGAGCAGTACTTC. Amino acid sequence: CASSMVYEQYF.

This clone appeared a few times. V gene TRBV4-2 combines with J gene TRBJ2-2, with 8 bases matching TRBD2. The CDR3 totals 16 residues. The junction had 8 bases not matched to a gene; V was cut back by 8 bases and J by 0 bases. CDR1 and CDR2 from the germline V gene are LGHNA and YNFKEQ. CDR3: CASRSSGGPNTGELFF. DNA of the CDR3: TGTGCCAGCCGATCGAGCGGGGGACCGAACACCGGGGAGCTGTTTTTT.

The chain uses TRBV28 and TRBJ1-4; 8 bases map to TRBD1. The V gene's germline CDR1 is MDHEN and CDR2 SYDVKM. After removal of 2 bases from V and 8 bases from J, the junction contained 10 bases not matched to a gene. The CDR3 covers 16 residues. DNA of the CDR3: TGTGCCAGCAGTTTAGCAGGACAGGGTTTGGAGGAAAAACTGTTTTTT. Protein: CASSLAGQGLEEKLFF.

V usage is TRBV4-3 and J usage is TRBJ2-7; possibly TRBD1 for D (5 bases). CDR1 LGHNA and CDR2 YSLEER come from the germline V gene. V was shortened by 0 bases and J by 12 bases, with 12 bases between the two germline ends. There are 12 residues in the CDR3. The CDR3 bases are TGCGCCAGCAGCCAAGAGGCGACAGCCCTGTACTTC. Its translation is CASSQEATALYF.

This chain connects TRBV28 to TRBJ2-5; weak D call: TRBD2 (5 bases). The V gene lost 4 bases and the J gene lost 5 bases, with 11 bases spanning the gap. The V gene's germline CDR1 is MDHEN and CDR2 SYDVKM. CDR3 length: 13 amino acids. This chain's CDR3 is CASSYEGRETQYF. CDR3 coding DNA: TGTGCCAGCAGTTATGAGGGTCGGGAGACCCAGTACTTC.

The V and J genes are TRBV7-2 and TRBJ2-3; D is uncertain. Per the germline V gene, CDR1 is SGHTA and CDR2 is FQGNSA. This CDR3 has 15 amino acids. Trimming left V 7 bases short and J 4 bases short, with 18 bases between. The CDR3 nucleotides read TGTGCCAGCACCTTGGCCGGTGGGGTTGCAGATACGCAGTATTTT. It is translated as CASTLAGGVADTQYF.

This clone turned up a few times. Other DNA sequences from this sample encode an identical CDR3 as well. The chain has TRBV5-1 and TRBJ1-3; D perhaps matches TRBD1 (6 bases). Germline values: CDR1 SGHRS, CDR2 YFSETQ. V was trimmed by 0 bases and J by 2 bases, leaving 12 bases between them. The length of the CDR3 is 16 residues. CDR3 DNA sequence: TGCGCCAGCAGCTTGGCCGGTACAGGGCCTGGAAACACCATATATTTT. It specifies CASSLAGTGPGNTIYF. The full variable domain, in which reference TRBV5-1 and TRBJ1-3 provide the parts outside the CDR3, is KAGVTQTPRYLIKTRGQQVTLSCSPISGHRSVSWYQQTPGQGLQFLFEYFSETQRNKGNFPGRFSGRQFSNSRSEMNVSTLELGDSALYLCASSLAGTGPGNTIYFGEGSWLTVV.

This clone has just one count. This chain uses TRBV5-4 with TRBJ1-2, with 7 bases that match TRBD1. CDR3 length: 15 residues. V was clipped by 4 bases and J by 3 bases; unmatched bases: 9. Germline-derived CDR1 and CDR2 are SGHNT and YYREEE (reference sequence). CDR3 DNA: TGTGCCAGCAGCCCCCTTCGTGGGACAGACTATGGCTACACCTTC. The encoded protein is CASSPLRGTDYGYTF.

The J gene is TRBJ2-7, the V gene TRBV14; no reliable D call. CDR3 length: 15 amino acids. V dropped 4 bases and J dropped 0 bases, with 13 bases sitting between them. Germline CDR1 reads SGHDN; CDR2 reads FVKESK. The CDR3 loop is CASSRIQGYSYEQYF. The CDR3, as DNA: TGTGCCAGCAGCCGCATCCAAGGCTACTCCTACGAGCAGTACTTC.

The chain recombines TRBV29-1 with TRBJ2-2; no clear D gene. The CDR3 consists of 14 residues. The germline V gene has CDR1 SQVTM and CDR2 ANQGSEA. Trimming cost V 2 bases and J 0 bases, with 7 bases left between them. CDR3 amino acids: CSVELWANTGELFF. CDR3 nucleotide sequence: TGCAGCGTTGAACTTTGGGCGAACACCGGGGAGCTGTTTTTT.

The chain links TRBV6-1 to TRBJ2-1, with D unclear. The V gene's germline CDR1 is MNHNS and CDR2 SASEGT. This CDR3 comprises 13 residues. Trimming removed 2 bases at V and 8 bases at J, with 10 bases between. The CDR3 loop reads CASSERQVDEQFF. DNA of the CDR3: TGTGCCAGCAGTGAAAGGCAGGTGGATGAGCAGTTCTTC.

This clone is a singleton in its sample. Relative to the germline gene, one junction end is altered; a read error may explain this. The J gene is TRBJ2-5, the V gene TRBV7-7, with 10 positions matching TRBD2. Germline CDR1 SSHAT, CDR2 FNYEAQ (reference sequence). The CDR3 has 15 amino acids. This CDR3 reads CASSRYSGREETQYF. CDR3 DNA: TGTGCTAGCAGCCGATACAGCGGGAGGGAAGAGACCCAGTACTTC.

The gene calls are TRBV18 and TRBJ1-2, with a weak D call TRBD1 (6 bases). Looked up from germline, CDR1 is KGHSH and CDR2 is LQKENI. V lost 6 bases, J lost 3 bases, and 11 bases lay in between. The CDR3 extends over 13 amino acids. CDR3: CASSSRGDYGYTF. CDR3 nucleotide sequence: TGTGCCAGCTCCAGCAGGGGAGACTATGGCTACACCTTC. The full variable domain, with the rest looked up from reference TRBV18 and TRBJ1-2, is NAGVMQNPRHLVRRRGQEARLRCSPMKGHSHVYWYRQLPEEGLKFMVYLQKENIIDESGMPKERFSAEFPKEGPSILRIQQVVRGDSAAYFCASSSRGDYGYTFGSGTRLTVV.

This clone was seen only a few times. Here the CDR3 DNA reads TGTGCCAGCAGCACAGAGACTAGCGGGCGGCAGTACTTC. Translated: CASSTETSGRQYF. The chain is built from TRBV11-3 and TRBJ2-7; 10 bases are a match to TRBD2. There are 13 residues in the CDR3. The germline V gene encodes CDR1 SGHNT and CDR2 YENEEA. With V trimmed by 5 bases and J by 9 bases, 7 bases remained unmatched.

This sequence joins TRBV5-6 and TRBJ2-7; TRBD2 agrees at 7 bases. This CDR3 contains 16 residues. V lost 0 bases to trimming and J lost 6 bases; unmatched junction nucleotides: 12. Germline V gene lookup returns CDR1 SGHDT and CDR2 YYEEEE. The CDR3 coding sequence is TGTGCCAGCAGCTTGGCGGAAGGGAGGGCGTTCACCGAGCAGTACTTC. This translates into CASSLAEGRAFTEQYF.

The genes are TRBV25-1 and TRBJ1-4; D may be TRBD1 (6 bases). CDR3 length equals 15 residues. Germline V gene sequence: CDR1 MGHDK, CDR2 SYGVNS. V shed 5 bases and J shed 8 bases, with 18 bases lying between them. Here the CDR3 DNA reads TGTGCCAGCAGTCTAGCTGGGGGCCGTTGGGAAAAACTGTTTTTT. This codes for CASSLAGGRWEKLFF.

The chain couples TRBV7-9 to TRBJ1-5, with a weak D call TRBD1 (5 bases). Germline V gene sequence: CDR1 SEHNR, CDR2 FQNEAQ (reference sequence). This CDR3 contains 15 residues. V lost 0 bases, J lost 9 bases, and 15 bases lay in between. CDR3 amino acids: CASSLAGQVAVPQHF. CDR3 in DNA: TGTGCCAGCAGCTTAGCGGGGCAAGTTGCTGTGCCCCAGCATTTT.

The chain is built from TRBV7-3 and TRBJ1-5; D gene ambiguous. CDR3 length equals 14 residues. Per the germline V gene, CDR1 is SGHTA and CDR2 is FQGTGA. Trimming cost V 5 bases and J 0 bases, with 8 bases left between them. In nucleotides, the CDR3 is TGTGCCAGCAGCGGACGGAGTAGCAATCAGCCCCAGCATTTT. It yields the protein CASSGRSSNQPQHF.